This TCR beta chain is drawn from a study of blood T cell repertoires in COVID-19. Across the whole study: T cells, B-cell-depleted T cells, or PBMCs supplied cDNA or gDNA.

In assigning cohorts, the study relied on participant-reported clinical history. CDR3 length: 14 residues. Looked up from germline, CDR1 is MNHEY and CDR2 is SMNVEV (reference sequence). V dropped 5 bases and J dropped 7; count of bases not matched to a gene: 7. This clone has only a few counts. The method was immunoSEQ multiplex PCR; TCRdb's version includes in-frame clones alone and lacks a portion of them. This sample has 130,000 to 150,000 clones, with roughly 84% found just once. This sequence was found in a man in his forties with acute COVID-19. The sequencing input was PBMCs or T cells enriched from blood (not recorded which). The V gene is TRBV27, the J gene TRBJ1-5; 8 bases fit TRBD1. The CDR3 here is CASSPYRGSQPQHF. CDR3 DNA: TGTGCCAGCAGTCCATACAGGGGGAGCCAGCCCCAGCATTTT.